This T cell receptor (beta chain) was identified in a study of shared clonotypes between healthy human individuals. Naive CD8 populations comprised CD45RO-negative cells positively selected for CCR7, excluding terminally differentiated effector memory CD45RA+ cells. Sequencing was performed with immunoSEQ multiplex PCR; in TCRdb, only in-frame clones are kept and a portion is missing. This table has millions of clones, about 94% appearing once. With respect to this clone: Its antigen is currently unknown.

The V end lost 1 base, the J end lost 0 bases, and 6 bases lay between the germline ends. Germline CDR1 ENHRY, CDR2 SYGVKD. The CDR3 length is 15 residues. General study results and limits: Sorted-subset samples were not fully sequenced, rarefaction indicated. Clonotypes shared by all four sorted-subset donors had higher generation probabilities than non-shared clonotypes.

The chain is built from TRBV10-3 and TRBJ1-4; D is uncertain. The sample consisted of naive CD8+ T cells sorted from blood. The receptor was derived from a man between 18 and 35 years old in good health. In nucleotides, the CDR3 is TGTGCCATCAGTGAGTTTGAGACAACTAATGAAAAACTGTTTTTT. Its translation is CAISEFETTNEKLFF.